This T cell receptor beta chain came from a study of blood T cell repertoires in COVID-19. Study information: The study drew acute and convalescent COVID-19 samples from the United States, Italy and Spain.

Sequencing used immunoSEQ multiplex PCR; TCRdb keeps in-frame clones, though not all of them. The sample carries 300,000 to 350,000 clones, around nine tenths recorded once. This TCR derives from a woman aged 25 to 45 who had recovered from COVID-19. Sample: PBMCs or T cells enriched from blood (not recorded which).

The CDR3, as DNA: TGTGCCAGCAGCCAAGAGAGACAGTTCTATAATTCACCCCTCCACTTT. This sequence encodes CASSQERQFYNSPLHF. J is TRBJ1-6 and V is TRBV4-2; D is perhaps TRBD1 (5 bases). Germline values: CDR1 LGHNA, CDR2 YNFKEQ. The ends were cut back, 0 bases at V and 3 bases at J, with 9 bases in the middle. The CDR3 runs to 16 residues.